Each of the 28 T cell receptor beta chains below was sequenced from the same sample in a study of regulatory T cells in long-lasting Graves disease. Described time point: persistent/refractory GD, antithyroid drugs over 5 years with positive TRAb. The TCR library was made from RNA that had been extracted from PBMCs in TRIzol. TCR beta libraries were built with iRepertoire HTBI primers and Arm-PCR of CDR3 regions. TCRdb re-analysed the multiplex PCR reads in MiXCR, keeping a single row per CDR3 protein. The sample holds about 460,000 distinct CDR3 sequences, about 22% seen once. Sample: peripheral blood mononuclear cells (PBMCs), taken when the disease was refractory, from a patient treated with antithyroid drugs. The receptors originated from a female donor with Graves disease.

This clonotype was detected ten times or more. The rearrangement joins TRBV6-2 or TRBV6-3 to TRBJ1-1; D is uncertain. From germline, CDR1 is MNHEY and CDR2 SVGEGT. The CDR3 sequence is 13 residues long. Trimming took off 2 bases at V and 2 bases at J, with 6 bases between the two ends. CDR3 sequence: CASSYRDNTEAFF. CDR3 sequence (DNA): TGTGCCAGCAGTTACCGCGATAACACTGAAGCTTTCTTT.

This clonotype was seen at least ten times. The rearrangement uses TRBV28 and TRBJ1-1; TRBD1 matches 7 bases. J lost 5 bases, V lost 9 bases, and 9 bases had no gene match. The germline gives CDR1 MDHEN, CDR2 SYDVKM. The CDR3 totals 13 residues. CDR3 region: CASRQGWVTEAFF. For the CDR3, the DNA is TGTGCCAGTAGACAGGGCTGGGTGACTGAAGCTTTCTTT.

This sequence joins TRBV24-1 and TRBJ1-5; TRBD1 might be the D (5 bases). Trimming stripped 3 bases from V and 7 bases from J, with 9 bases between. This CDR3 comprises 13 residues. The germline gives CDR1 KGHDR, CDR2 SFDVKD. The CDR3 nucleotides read TGTGCCACCAGTGATCGACAGAACCAGCCCCAGCATTTT. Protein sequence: CATSDRQNQPQHF.

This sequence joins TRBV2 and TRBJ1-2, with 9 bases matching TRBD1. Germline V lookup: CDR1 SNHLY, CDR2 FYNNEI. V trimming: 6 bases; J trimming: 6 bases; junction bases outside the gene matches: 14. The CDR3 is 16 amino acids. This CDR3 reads CASSQDVTGGAHGYTF. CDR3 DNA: TGTGCCAGCAGCCAAGATGTTACAGGGGGCGCCCATGGCTACACCTTC.

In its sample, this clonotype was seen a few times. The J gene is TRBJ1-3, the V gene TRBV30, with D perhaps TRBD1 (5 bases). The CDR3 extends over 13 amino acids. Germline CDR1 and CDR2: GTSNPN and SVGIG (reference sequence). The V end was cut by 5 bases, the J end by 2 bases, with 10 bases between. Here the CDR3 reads CAWGTGTGNTIYF. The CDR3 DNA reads TGTGCCTGGGGTACAGGTACTGGAAACACCATATATTTT.

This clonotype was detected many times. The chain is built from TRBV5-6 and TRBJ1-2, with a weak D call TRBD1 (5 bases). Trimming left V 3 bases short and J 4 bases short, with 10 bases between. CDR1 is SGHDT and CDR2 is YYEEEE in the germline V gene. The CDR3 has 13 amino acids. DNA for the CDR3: TGTGCCAGCAGCTACGGGGACGTCTATGGCTACACCTTC. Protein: CASSYGDVYGYTF.

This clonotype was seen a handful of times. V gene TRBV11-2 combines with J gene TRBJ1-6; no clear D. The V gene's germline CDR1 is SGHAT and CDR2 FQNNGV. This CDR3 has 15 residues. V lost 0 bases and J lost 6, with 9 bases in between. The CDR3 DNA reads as TGTGCCAGCAGCTTAGATAGGGCAGTTAATTCACCCCTCCACTTT. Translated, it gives CASSLDRAVNSPLHF. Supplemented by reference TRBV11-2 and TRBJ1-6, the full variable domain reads EAGVAQSPRYKIIEKRQSVAFWCNPISGHATLYWYQQILGQGPKLLIQFQNNGVVDDSQLPKDRFSAERLKGVDSTLKIQPAKLEDSAVYLCASSLDRAVNSPLHFGNGTRLTVT.

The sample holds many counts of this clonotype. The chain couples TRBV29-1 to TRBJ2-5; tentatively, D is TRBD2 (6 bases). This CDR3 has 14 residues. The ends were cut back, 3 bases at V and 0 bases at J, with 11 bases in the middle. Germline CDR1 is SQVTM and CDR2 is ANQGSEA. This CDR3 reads CSVDFGGYQETQYF. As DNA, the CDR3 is TGCAGCGTTGACTTCGGAGGGTACCAAGAGACCCAGTACTTC.

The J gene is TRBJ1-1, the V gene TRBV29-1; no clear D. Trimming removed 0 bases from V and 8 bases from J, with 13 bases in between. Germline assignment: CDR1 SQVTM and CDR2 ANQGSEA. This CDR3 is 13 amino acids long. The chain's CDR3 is CSVEDLPGSEAFF. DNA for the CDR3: TGCAGCGTTGAAGATCTCCCGGGCTCCGAAGCTTTCTTT.

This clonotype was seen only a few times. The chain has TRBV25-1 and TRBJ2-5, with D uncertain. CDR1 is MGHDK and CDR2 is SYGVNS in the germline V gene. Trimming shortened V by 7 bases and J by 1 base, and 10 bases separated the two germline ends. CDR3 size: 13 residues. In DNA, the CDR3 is TGTGCCAGCACGTCGGCAGGCCAAGAGACCCAGTACTTC. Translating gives CASTSAGQETQYF.

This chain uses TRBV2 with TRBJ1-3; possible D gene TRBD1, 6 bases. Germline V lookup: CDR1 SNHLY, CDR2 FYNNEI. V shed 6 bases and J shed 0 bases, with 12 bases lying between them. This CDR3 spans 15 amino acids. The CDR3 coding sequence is TGTGCCAGCAGCCCCCACAGGGACTCTGGAAACACCATATATTTT. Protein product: CASSPHRDSGNTIYF.

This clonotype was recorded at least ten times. CDR3 amino acids: CASSFYRARAPSTGELFF. As DNA, the CDR3 is TGTGCCAGCAGTTTTTACAGGGCCCGTGCCCCCTCAACCGGGGAGCTGTTTTTT. The gene calls are TRBV28 and TRBJ2-2, with D maybe TRBD1 (6 bases). V lost 3 bases, J lost 5 bases, and 22 bases lay in between. The CDR3 has 18 amino acids. Germline CDR1 reads MDHEN; CDR2 reads SYDVKM.

CDR3 nucleotides: TGCGCCAGCAGCTCAGGCCGAAGAGACCCTGGGGTGGAGCAGTACTTC. Its translation: CASSSGRRDPGVEQYF. The rearrangement links TRBV5-1 to TRBJ2-7; D remains ambiguous. Germline lookup yields CDR1 SGHRS and CDR2 YFSETQ. Trimming pared 3 bases from V and 7 bases from J, leaving 23 bases between. The CDR3 has 16 residues.

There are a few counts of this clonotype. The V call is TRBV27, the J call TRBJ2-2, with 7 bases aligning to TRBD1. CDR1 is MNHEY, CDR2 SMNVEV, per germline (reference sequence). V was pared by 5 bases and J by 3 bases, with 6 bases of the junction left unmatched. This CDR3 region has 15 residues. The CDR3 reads CASSGTVAYTGELFF. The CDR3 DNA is TGTGCCAGCAGTGGGACAGTCGCCTACACCGGGGAGCTGTTTTTT.

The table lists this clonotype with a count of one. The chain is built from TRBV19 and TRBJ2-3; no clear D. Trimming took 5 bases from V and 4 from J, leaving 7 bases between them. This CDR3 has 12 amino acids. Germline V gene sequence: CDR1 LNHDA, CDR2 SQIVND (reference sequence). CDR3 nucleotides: TGTGCCAGTAGTTTCAACTCAGATACGCAGTATTTT. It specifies CASSFNSDTQYF.

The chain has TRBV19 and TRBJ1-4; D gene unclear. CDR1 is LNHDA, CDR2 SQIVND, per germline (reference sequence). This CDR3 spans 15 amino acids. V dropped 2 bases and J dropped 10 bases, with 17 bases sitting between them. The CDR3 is CASSIFSAAAGKLFF. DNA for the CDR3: TGTGCCAGTAGTATATTCTCAGCCGCCGCCGGAAAACTGTTTTTT.

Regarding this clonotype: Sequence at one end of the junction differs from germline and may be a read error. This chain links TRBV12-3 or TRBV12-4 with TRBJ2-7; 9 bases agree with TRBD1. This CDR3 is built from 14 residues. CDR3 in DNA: TGTGCCTGCAGGGTGACAGGGGGCTCCTACGAGCAGTACTTC. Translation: CACRVTGGSYEQYF.

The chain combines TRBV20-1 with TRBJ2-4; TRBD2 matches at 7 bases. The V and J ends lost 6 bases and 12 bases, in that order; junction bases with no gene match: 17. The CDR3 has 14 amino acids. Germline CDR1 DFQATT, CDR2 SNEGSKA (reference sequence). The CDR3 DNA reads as TGCAGTGCCGCCCGGGGAGGGCGCGGGAGTACTCAGTACTTC. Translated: CSAARGGRGSTQYF.

DNA of the CDR3: TGTGCCAGCAGTCTAGCGGCAAACTACAATGAGCAGTTCTTC. Translating gives CASSLAANYNEQFF. The chain couples TRBV7-3 to TRBJ2-1, with 7 bases aligning to TRBD2. The length of the CDR3 is 14 residues. Germline CDR1 and CDR2: SGHTA and FQGTGA. The junction had 5 bases not matched to a gene; V was cut back by 6 bases and J by 3 bases.

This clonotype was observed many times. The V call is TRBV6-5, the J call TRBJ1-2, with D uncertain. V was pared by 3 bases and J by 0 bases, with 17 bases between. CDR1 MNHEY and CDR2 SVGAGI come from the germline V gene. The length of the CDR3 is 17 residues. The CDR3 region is CASSYWGTTASNYGYTF. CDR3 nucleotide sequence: TGTGCCAGCAGTTATTGGGGTACTACAGCTTCTAACTATGGCTACACCTTC.

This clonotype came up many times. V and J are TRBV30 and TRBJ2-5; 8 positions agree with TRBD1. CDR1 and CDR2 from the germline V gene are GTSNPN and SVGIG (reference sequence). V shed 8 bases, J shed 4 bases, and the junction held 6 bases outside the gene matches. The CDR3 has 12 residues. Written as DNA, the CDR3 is TGTGCCGGGACAGGAGAGGGAGAGACCCAGTACTTC. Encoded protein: CAGTGEGETQYF.

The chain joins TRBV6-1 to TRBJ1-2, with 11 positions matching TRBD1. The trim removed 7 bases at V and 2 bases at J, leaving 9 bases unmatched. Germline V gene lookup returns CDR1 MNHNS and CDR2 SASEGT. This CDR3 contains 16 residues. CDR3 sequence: CASTRGTGGRNYGYTF. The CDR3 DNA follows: TGTGCCAGCACAAGGGGGACAGGGGGACGCAACTATGGCTACACCTTC.

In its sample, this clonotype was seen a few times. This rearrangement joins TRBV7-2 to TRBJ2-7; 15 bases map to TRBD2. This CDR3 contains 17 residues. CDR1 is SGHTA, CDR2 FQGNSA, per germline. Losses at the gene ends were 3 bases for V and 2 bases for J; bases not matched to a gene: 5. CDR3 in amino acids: CASSFGLAGGIPYEQYF. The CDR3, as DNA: TGTGCCAGCAGCTTTGGACTAGCGGGAGGGATTCCCTACGAGCAGTACTTC.

In DNA, the CDR3 is TGCAGTGCTAGATCGGGACAGTCTAACTATGGCTACACCTTC. This codes for CSARSGQSNYGYTF. V usage is TRBV20-1 and J usage is TRBJ1-2; 7 positions agree with TRBD1. Germline loops: CDR1 DFQATT, CDR2 SNEGSKA (reference sequence). With V trimmed by 2 bases and J by 0 bases, 3 bases remained unmatched. This CDR3 contains 14 residues.

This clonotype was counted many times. CDR3 in DNA: TGTGCCAGCACCCCCCCTACCTACGAGCAGTACTTC. This gives the protein CASTPPTYEQYF. This rearrangement joins TRBV6-1 to TRBJ2-7; D call uncertain. Germline values: CDR1 MNHNS, CDR2 SASEGT. CDR3 length: 12 residues. Trimming pared 7 bases from V and 2 bases from J, leaving 9 bases between.

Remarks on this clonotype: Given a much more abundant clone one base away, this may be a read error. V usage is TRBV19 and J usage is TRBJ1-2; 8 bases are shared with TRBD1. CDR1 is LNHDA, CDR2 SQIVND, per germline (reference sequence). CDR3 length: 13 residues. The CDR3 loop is CASRLDRENGHTF. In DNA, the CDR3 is TGTGCCAGTAGGTTGGACAGGGAAAATGGCCACACCTTC.

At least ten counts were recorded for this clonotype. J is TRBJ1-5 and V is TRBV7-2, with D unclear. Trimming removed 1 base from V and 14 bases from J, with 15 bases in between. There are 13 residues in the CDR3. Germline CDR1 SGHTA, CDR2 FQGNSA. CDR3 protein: CASSLDFGGLEHF. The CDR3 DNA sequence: TGTGCCAGCAGCTTAGATTTCGGAGGATTAGAGCATTTT.

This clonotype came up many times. This chain's CDR3 is CASSRGAGNTEAFF. For the CDR3, the DNA is TGTGCCAGCAGTCGGGGGGCAGGGAACACTGAAGCTTTCTTT. The chain links TRBV12-3 or TRBV12-4 to TRBJ1-1, with D maybe TRBD1 (6 bases). CDR3 size: 14 residues. Trimming stripped 5 bases from V and 1 base from J, with 11 bases between.